Below, one TCR beta chain is given with its context. This clonotype showed up many times. Its antigen remains unidentified. One end of the junction is discordant with germline, which a read error may explain. Including cysteine and phenylalanine, the CDR3 has 15 amino acids. Only CDR3 DNA is held: 45 bases, read in frame from base 1. As encoded in the germline V gene (reference sequence), CDR1 is LNHDA while CDR2 is SQIVND. The sample belongs to a study of neurological immune-mediated disorders (dated by TCRdb to between 2017 and 2020). For the wider study: Among the roughly 35 multiple sclerosis patients, approximately 30 had relapsing-remitting MS and 3 had secondary progressive MS. The cohort comprised 68 subjects: approximately 15 HAM/TSP patients, 35 or so multiple sclerosis patients and 20 healthy controls. Alongside PBMC samples, the set of about 100 TCR-beta libraries contained longitudinal samples, technical triplicates, and paired CD4+ and CD8+ T-cell subsets that had been sorted. Using UMI-based sequencing, the study compared peripheral blood TCR-beta repertoires from patients with HTLV-I-associated myelopathy (HAM/TSP), patients with multiple sclerosis, and healthy controls. Broader findings and caveats from the paper: The MS cluster was not associated with any clinical or MRI features, and the authors stated that larger cohorts are needed. No identical CDR3 amino acid sequences were found to be shared among expanded clones across subjects, suggesting that TCR-beta repertoires were private in all groups. TCR clonal expansion was highest in HAM/TSP patients and lowest in MS patients, with MS patients falling below even healthy controls. In a phylogenetic analysis, the repertoires of 18 out of 34 MS patients fell into a single cluster of related CDR3 sequences, pointing to a possible signature at the repertoire level.

Libraries from unsorted PBMCs were made from 2 million PBMCs kept in RNAlater at -80 degrees C until RNA extraction. Multiple sclerosis patients were enrolled in a US clinical protocol evaluating disease progression by magnetic resonance imaging. PBMCs were separated from peripheral blood using Ficoll-Hypaque density gradient centrifugation and then cryopreserved in liquid nitrogen. cDNA synthesis used template-switch 5'RACE with a primer carrying a 10-nucleotide random unique molecular identifier tagging each TCR transcript. Every sequencing run yielded over 190 million TCR-beta sequences covering 15-18 subjects. The RNeasy kit was used for extraction of total RNA. TCR-beta VDJ regions were amplified with primers for the TCR constant region and the 5'RACE anchor, using the KAPA Real-time Library Amplification kit. A first PCR added sample indexes and Illumina adaptors, after which a second PCR increased the library yield. The roughly 650 bp TCR product was size-selected on a 2% E-gel SizeSelection system after Ampure bead purification. Before pooling, libraries had their quality checked on a Bioanalyzer, their concentration measured with Qubit, and their quantity determined with the Kapa Library Quantification kit. Paired-end 2 x 150 bp sequencing of the libraries was performed on an Illumina HiSeq 2500. To increase sequence diversity, about 23-30% phiX was spiked into each library pool. In the authors' own workflow: The quality-filtered reads were processed with the UMI-based MiGEC pipeline, whose error correction step removed more than 75% of the raw TCR sequences. IMGT germline references were used for alignment of VDJ genes, and clonotypes were defined by a unique CDR3 amino acid sequence together with V-J genes. Clonal expansion, Shannon diversity and CDR3 relatedness were evaluated with VDJtools (CalcPairwiseDistances, ClusterSamples), while phylogenetic trees were built in CLCbio workbench. Using coefficient-of-variation modelling across technical triplicates, the study counted a clone as expanded if it had at least 8 unique UMIs. TCRdb cleaned the public reads at Q25 with fastp, built clones with MiXCR and kept in-frame beta chains. Rows with a matching CDR3 protein are joined into one entry that keeps the most common DNA and genes. V and J calls and clone size were set by TCRdb, not the authors. The sample contains tens of thousands of distinct CDR3 sequences, around 1.9% of them found a single time. Roughly 2% of the sample rests with the top ten.

The sequenced material came from PBMCs. The receptor was derived from a woman aged 40 to 50 with multiple sclerosis. The chain links TRBV19 with TRBJ1-5; D gene: possibly TRBD1, on 5 matching bases. Here the CDR3 is given as CASSRRQRSDQPQHF. The DNA sequence is given as TGTGCCAGTAGTCGAAGACAGCGTAGCGATCAGCCCCAGCATTTT. Full variable domain (CDR3 extended with the reference TRBV19 and TRBJ1-5 proteins): DGGITQSPKYLFRKEGQNVTLSCEQNLNHDAMYWYRQDPGQGLRLIYYSQIVNDFQKGDIAEGYSVSREKKESFPLTVTSAQKNPTAFYLCASSRRQRSDQPQHFGDGTRLSIL.